The next 15 T cell receptor beta chains were all read from a single sample in a study of T cell responses to AZD1222 COVID-19 vaccine. The data were produced by immunoSEQ multiplex PCR, yet TCRdb's version contains in-frame clones alone and is incomplete. Of some 150,000 clones listed, just over 90% are singletons. This specimen was peripheral blood, taken on day 0 of AZD1222 vaccination. Receptors were obtained from an adult in good health.

The J gene is TRBJ2-7, the V gene TRBV2; 8 bases fit TRBD2. The CDR3 is 12 amino acids. After removal of 7 bases from V and 8 bases from J, the junction contained 7 bases not matched to a gene. Germline assignment: CDR1 SNHLY and CDR2 FYNNEI. CDR3 loop: CASTSGSFKQYF. CDR3 DNA sequence: TGTGCCAGCACGAGCGGGAGTTTCAAGCAGTACTTC.

The genes are TRBV4-1 and TRBJ2-2, with a possible D match to TRBD2 (5 bases). V lost 0 bases and J 6 bases, leaving 23 bases between the germline ends. CDR1 MGHRA and CDR2 YSYEKL come from the germline V gene. This CDR3 has 19 amino acids. This chain's CDR3 is CASSQDRWRADRFAGELFF. The CDR3 nucleotides read TGCGCCAGCAGCCAAGATAGGTGGAGAGCGGACCGTTTCGCCGGGGAGCTGTTTTTT.

The sample holds one count of this clone. V gene TRBV28 combines with J gene TRBJ1-2; possible D gene TRBD1, 5 bases. The CDR3 covers 16 residues. Germline CDR1 reads MDHEN; CDR2 reads SYDVKM. V was pared by 2 bases and J by 6 bases, with 19 bases between. CDR3 sequence reads: CASSLGGAQGTHGYTF. The CDR3 DNA reads as TGTGCCAGCAGTTTAGGCGGGGCCCAGGGAACCCATGGCTACACCTTC.

This clone was seen a few times. J is TRBJ1-1 and V is TRBV19, with D perhaps TRBD1 (5 bases). V shed 3 bases and J shed 9 bases, with 8 bases lying between them. The CDR3 runs to 11 residues. Per the germline V gene, CDR1 is LNHDA and CDR2 is SQIVND (reference sequence). CDR3 in amino acids: CASSIREKAFF. The CDR3 nucleotides are TGTGCCAGTAGTATCAGGGAGAAAGCTTTCTTT. Full variable domain (outside the CDR3, taken from reference TRBV19 and TRBJ1-1): DGGITQSPKYLFRKEGQNVTLSCEQNLNHDAMYWYRQDPGQGLRLIYYSQIVNDFQKGDIAEGYSVSREKKESFPLTVTSAQKNPTAFYLCASSIREKAFFGQGTRLTVV.

The chain carries TRBV5-8 and TRBJ2-1; D might be TRBD2 (6 bases). The CDR3 is 15 amino acids. Germline lookup yields CDR1 SGHTS and CDR2 YDEGEE. Trimming left V 0 bases short and J 12 bases short, with 19 bases between. The CDR3 bases are TGTGCCAGCAGCTTGGCCCAAGACGGGCGGGGATGGCAGTTCTTC. Its translation is CASSLAQDGRGWQFF.

V and J are TRBV27 and TRBJ2-3; 12 nucleotides agree with TRBD2. The V gene's germline CDR1 is MNHEY and CDR2 SMNVEV (reference sequence). Unmatched junction bases numbered 4, after V lost 3 bases and J lost 3 bases. There are 16 residues in the CDR3. The CDR3 reads CASSFPGTSGTDTQYF. CDR3 nucleotides: TGTGCCAGCAGTTTCCCGGGGACTAGCGGGACAGATACGCAGTATTTT.

The chain uses TRBV5-8 and TRBJ1-1; D is ambiguous. Looked up from germline, CDR1 is SGHTS and CDR2 is YDEGEE. CDR3 length: 17 amino acids. Trimming removed 2 bases at V and 1 base at J, with 18 bases between. The CDR3 sequence is CASSFLLSRQRNTEAFF. The CDR3 region has the DNA TGTGCCAGCAGCTTTCTCTTAAGTCGTCAGAGGAACACTGAAGCTTTCTTT.

The chain uses TRBV2 and TRBJ1-5; D is unresolved. The CDR3 is 14 residues long. Trimming cost V 2 bases and J 2 bases, with 7 bases left between them. CDR1 and CDR2 (germline): SNHLY, FYNNEI. The CDR3 loop is CASSEIKGNQPQHF. The DNA of the CDR3 is TGTGCCAGCAGTGAAATCAAGGGCAATCAGCCCCAGCATTTT.

The J gene is TRBJ1-4, the V gene TRBV2; TRBD1 agrees at 9 bases. The CDR3 is made up of 15 amino acids. Germline V CDR1 and CDR2: SNHLY, FYNNEI. J gave up 7 bases and V 6 bases, and 9 bases lay outside the gene matches. DNA of the CDR3: TGTGCCAGCAGGCAGACGGACAGGGGAACTGAAAAACTGTTTTTT. Translating it yields CASRQTDRGTEKLFF.

The rearrangement links TRBV7-2 to TRBJ2-1, with D uncertain. CDR1 and CDR2 from the germline V gene are SGHTA and FQGNSA. The CDR3 is made up of 13 amino acids. The ends were cut back, 2 bases at V and 6 bases at J, with 8 bases in the middle. Here the CDR3 reads CASSLTYGNEQFF. CDR3 nucleotide sequence: TGTGCCAGCAGCTTAACGTACGGCAATGAGCAGTTCTTC. Drawing the rest from reference TRBV7-2 and TRBJ2-1, the complete variable domain is GAGVSQSPSNKVTEKGKDVELRCDPISGHTALYWYRQSLGQGLEFLIYFQGNSAPDKSGLPSDRFSAERTGGSVSTLTIQRTQQEDSAVYLCASSLTYGNEQFFGPGTRLTVL.

V gene TRBV19 combines with J gene TRBJ1-5; 8 bases agree with TRBD1. The CDR3 extends over 14 amino acids. With 8 bases clipped from V and 3 bases from J, the junction kept 6 bases outside the gene matches. The germline V gene encodes CDR1 LNHDA and CDR2 SQIVND (reference sequence). CDR3 coding DNA: TGTGCCAGTTCTAACAGGGGGTACAATCAGCCCCAGCATTTT. This translates into CASSNRGYNQPQHF. The complete variable domain, with remaining parts taken from reference TRBV19 and TRBJ1-5, reads DGGITQSPKYLFRKEGQNVTLSCEQNLNHDAMYWYRQDPGQGLRLIYYSQIVNDFQKGDIAEGYSVSREKKESFPLTVTSAQKNPTAFYLCASSNRGYNQPQHFGDGTRLSIL.

The chain joins TRBV5-1 to TRBJ1-1; D unclear. The CDR3 is 14 residues long. The ends were cut back, 0 bases at V and 5 bases at J, with 11 bases in the middle. The V gene's germline CDR1 is SGHRS and CDR2 YFSETQ. CDR3 residues: CASSLGPLGTEAFF. In nucleotides, the CDR3 is TGCGCCAGCAGCTTGGGCCCCCTGGGGACTGAAGCTTTCTTT. Drawing the rest from reference TRBV5-1 and TRBJ1-1, the complete variable domain is KAGVTQTPRYLIKTRGQQVTLSCSPISGHRSVSWYQQTPGQGLQFLFEYFSETQRNKGNFPGRFSGRQFSNSRSEMNVSTLELGDSALYLCASSLGPLGTEAFFGQGTRLTVV.

The chain links TRBV4-1 to TRBJ2-1, with D possibly called TRBD1 or TRBD2 (6 bases each). V was clipped by 0 bases and J by 2 bases, with 11 bases between them. Germline V gives CDR1 MGHRA, CDR2 YSYEKL. There are 16 residues in the CDR3. The CDR3 DNA reads as TGCGCCAGCAGCCAAGAGTGGGGGGACACCTACAATGAGCAGTTCTTC. It is translated as CASSQEWGDTYNEQFF.

This clone was recorded only once. The chain couples TRBV6-5 to TRBJ2-7; D perhaps matches TRBD1 (6 bases). The V gene lost 5 bases and the J gene lost 0 bases, with 11 bases spanning the gap. The germline gives CDR1 MNHEY, CDR2 SVGAGI. The CDR3 has 14 amino acids. Here the CDR3 DNA reads TGTGCCAGCAGTATCCGGACAGTCTCCTACGAGCAGTACTTC. Its protein is CASSIRTVSYEQYF.

The chain couples TRBV11-3 to TRBJ1-1; D remains unclear. V shed 1 base and J shed 1 base, with 4 bases lying between them. The CDR3 runs 13 residues. Germline loops: CDR1 SGHNT, CDR2 YENEEA. The CDR3 here is CASSLAKNTEAFF. The CDR3 DNA reads as TGTGCCAGCAGCTTAGCCAAGAACACTGAAGCTTTCTTT. Supplemented by reference TRBV11-3 and TRBJ1-1, the full variable domain reads EAGVVQSPRYKIIEKKQPVAFWCNPISGHNTLYWYLQNLGQGPELLIRYENEEAVDDSQLPKDRFSAERLKGVDSTLKIQPAELGDSAVYLCASSLAKNTEAFFGQGTRLTVV.